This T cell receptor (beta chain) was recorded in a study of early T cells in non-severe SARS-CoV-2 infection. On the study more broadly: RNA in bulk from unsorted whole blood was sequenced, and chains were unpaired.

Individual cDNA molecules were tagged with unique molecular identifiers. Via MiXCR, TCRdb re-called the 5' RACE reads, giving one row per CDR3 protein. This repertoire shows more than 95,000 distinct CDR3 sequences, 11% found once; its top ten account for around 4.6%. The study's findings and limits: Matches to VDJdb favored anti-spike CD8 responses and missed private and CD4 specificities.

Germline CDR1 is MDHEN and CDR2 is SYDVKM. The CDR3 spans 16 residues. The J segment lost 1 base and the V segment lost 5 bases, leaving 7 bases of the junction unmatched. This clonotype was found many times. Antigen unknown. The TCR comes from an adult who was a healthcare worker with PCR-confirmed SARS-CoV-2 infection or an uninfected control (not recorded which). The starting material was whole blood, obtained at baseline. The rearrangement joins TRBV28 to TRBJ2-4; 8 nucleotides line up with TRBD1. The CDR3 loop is CASSLQGATAKNIQYF. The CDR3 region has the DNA TGTGCCAGCAGTCTCCAGGGGGCTACGGCCAAAAACATTCAGTACTTC.